This paragraph reports one T cell receptor (beta chain). What it recognizes is unknown. This entry is derived from a study of cytomegalovirus exposure and HLA in healthy donors. Broader study findings: Using the classifier, cytomegalovirus status was reportedly diagnosed with high specificity and sensitivity. Whilst most TCR sequences proved rare, a subset of public TCRs occurred across many donors.

The V and J ends lost 3 bases and 8 bases respectively, with 13 bases between them. CDR1 is SNHLY, CDR2 FYNNEI, per germline. The length of the CDR3 is 13 residues. The table came from immunoSEQ multiplex PCR; TCRdb's copy has only in-frame clones and leaves some out. The data hold 150,000 to 200,000 clones, with around nine tenths observed a single time. Input material: PBMCs. This receptor was identified in a man aged 30-40 years in good health and CMV-seropositive. J is TRBJ1-2 and V is TRBV2, with unresolved D. CDR3 amino acids: CASSDYRSVGYTF. The CDR3 region has the DNA TGTGCCAGCAGTGACTACCGCAGCGTGGGCTACACCTTC. Based on the CDR3 plus reference TRBV2 and TRBJ1-2, the full variable domain is EPEVTQTPSHQVTQMGQEVILRCVPISNHLYFYWYRQILGQKVEFLVSFYNNEISEKSEIFDDQFSVERPDGSNFTLKIRSTKLEDSAMYFCASSDYRSVGYTFGSGTRLTVV.